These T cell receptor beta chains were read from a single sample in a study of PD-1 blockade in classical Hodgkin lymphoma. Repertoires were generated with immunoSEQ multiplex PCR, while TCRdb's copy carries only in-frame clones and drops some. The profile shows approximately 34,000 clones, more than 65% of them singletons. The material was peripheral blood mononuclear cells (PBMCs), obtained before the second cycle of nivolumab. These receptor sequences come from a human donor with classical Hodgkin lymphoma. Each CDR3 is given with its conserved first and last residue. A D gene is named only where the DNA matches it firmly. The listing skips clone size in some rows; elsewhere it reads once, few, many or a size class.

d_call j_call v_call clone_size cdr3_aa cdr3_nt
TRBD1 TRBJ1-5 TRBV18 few CASSSTGVEQPQHF TGTGCCAGCTCATCCACAGGGGTGGAGCAGCCCCAGCATTTT
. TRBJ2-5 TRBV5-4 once CASSPGQTETQYF TGTGCCAGCAGCCCCGGACAGACGGAGACCCAGTACTTC
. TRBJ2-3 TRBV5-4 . CASSSGGTTTDTQYF TGTGCCAGCTCCTCTGGGGGGACCACTACAGATACGCAGTATTTT
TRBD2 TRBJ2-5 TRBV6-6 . CASSTSGEETQYF TGTGCCAGCAGTACCAGCGGGGAGGAGACCCAGTACTTC
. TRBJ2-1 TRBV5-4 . CASSAAGSTYNEQFF TGTGCCAGCAGCGCGGCGGGGAGCACCTACAATGAGCAGTTCTTC
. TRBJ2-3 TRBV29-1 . CSVGREPDTQYF TGCAGCGTTGGTAGGGAGCCAGATACGCAGTATTTT
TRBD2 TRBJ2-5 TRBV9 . CASSGRLAGAIETQYF TGTGCCAGCAGCGGACGACTAGCGGGGGCTATTGAGACCCAGTACTTC
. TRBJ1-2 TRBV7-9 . CASSLDGGLSGYTF TGTGCCAGCAGCTTAGACGGAGGGCTATCGGGCTACACCTTC
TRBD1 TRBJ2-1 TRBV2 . CASSGTGGNEQFF TGTGCCAGCAGTGGGACAGGGGGGAATGAGCAGTTCTTC
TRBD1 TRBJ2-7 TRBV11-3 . CASSAGTVGEQYF TGTGCCAGCAGCGCCGGGACAGTAGGAGAGCAGTACTTC
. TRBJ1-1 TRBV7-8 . CASSSSLNQRWNTEAFF TGTGCCAGCAGCTCCTCTTTAAATCAGCGCTGGAACACTGAAGCTTTCTTT
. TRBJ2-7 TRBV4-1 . CASSQAVGGERIEQYF TGCGCCAGCAGCCAAGCCGTCGGTGGGGAAAGGATCGAGCAGTACTTC
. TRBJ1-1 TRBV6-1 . CASSDRYSGQFEAFF TGTGCCAGCAGTGACAGATACTCCGGACAGTTTGAAGCTTTCTTT
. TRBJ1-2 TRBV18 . CASSPTVQEGYTF TGTGCCAGCTCACCGACAGTCCAGGAGGGCTACACCTTC
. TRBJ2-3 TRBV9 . CASSVGSRVSDTQYF TGTGCCAGCAGCGTAGGGAGCAGGGTTTCAGATACGCAGTATTTT
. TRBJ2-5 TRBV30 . CAWSWGSAETQYF TGTGCCTGGAGTTGGGGCTCGGCGGAGACCCAGTACTTC
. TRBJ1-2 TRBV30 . CAWSAGNSNYGYTF TGTGCCTGGAGTGCAGGGAACTCGAACTATGGCTACACCTTC
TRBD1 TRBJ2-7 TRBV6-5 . CASSYGQGFYEQYF TGTGCCAGCAGTTACGGACAGGGGTTCTACGAGCAGTACTTC
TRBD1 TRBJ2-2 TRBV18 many CASSPLGQGRGTGELFF TGTGCCAGCTCACCACTCGGACAGGGCCGTGGCACCGGGGAGCTGTTTTTT
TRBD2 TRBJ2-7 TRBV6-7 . CASSSSGGPDPYEQYF TGTGCCAGCAGCTCTAGCGGGGGGCCCGACCCCTACGAGCAGTACTTC
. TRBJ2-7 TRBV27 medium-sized CASSSGAGVPYEQYF TGTGCCAGCAGTTCAGGGGCCGGGGTTCCTTACGAGCAGTACTTC
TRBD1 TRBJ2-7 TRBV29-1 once CSVVIRDRAPYEQYF TGCAGCGTTGTAATCCGGGACAGGGCACCCTACGAGCAGTACTTC
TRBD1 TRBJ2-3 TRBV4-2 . CASSQDRDRGIADTQYF TGTGCCAGCAGCCAAGATCGGGACAGGGGGATCGCAGATACGCAGTATTTT
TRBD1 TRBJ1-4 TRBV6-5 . CASSPQTGGVGKLFF TGTGCCAGCAGTCCCCAGACAGGGGGAGTCGGAAAACTGTTTTTT
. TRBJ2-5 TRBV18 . CASSQETQYF TGTGCCAGCTCACAAGAGACCCAGTACTTC
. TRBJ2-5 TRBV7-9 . CASSLDGGKTQYF TGTGCCAGCAGCTTAGACGGGGGAAAGACCCAGTACTTC
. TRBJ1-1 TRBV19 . CASSTRGRERGNTEAFF TGTGCCAGTAGTACCCGAGGCAGGGAACGGGGGAACACTGAAGCTTTCTTT
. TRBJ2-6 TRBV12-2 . CASRLAEIRWVGAGANVLTF .
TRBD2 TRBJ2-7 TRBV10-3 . CAISEGTSREQYF TGTGCCATCAGTGAGGGGACTAGCCGCGAGCAGTACTTC
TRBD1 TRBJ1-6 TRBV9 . CASSVGGQYSDSPLHF TGTGCCAGCAGCGTAGGGGGACAGTATTCGGATTCACCCCTCCACTTT
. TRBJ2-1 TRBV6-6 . CASSYPIESGNEQFF TGTGCCAGCAGTTACCCCATCGAGTCTGGAAATGAGCAGTTCTTC
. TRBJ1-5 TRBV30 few CAWSRVNQPQHF TGTGCCTGGAGCAGGGTTAATCAGCCCCAGCATTTT
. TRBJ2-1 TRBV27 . CASSFGQGGWEQFF TGTGCCAGCAGTTTTGGTCAAGGGGGGTGGGAGCAGTTCTTC
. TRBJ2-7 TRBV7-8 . CASSPEVGTYEQYF TGTGCCAGCAGCCCAGAGGTGGGAACCTACGAGCAGTACTTC
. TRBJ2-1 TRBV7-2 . CASSLGAQNEQFF TGTGCCAGCAGCTTAGGGGCCCAAAATGAGCAGTTCTTC
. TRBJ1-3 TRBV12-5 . CASRKGPRTGNTIYF TGTGCTAGTAGGAAAGGCCCCCGGACGGGAAACACCATATATTTT
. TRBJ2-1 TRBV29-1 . CSVLGESYNEQFF TGCAGCGTTTTGGGTGAGAGCTACAATGAGCAGTTCTTC
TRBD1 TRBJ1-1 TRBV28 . CASSYPLSSQQPRQGLSTEAFF TGTGCCAGCAGCTACCCCCTGTCGTCCCAACAACCTCGACAGGGCCTGAGCACTGAAGCTTTCTTT
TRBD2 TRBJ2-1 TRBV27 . CASLRWGGNEQFF TGTGCCAGCCTTCGGTGGGGGGGTAATGAGCAGTTCTTC
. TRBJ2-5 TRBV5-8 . CASSLPPGKETQYF TGTGCCAGCAGCTTACCTCCGGGGAAAGAGACCCAGTACTTC